These 10 T cell receptor beta chains share one sample of origin, sequenced in a study of cytomegalovirus exposure and HLA in healthy donors. PCR used 60 Vbeta primers and 13 Jbeta primers. Sequenced by immunoSEQ multiplex PCR; TCRdb stores in-frame clones only, minus some. The sample includes more than 80,000 clones, roughly 76% of them seen just once. Sequences were obtained from PBMCs. These receptors all stem from a woman aged 55-75 years in good health and CMV-seropositive.

The table lists this clone with a few counts. The V gene is TRBV4-1, the J gene TRBJ2-7, with a tentative D call TRBD1 (5 bases). This CDR3 region has 16 residues. Trimming cost V 1 base and J 4 bases, with 17 bases left between them. Germline CDR1 and CDR2: MGHRA and YSYEKL. Written as DNA, the CDR3 is TGCGCCAGCAGCCAAGGGTTGCGGCAGGGAAGGTACGAGCAGTACTTC. Its translation: CASSQGLRQGRYEQYF.

This chain joins TRBV2 and TRBJ2-2; 8 positions match TRBD1. The CDR3 loop spans 15 amino acids. V shed 4 bases and J 4 bases; nucleotides not matched to a gene: 5. In germline, CDR1 is SNHLY, CDR2 FYNNEI. Written as DNA, the CDR3 is TGTGCCAGCAGTGCAGGGGGCGCGGGCACCGGGGAGCTGTTTTTT. Amino acid sequence: CASSAGGAGTGELFF.

The V and J genes are TRBV7-3 and TRBJ1-2, with D possibly matching TRBD1 (6 bases). The CDR3 runs to 13 residues. Germline-derived CDR1 and CDR2 are SGHTA and FQGTGA. Trimming stripped 5 bases from V and 2 bases from J, with 9 bases between. This CDR3 reads CASSQGQNYGYTF. CDR3 DNA: TGTGCCAGCAGCCAAGGACAGAACTATGGCTACACCTTC.

J is TRBJ2-1 and V is TRBV15; D is ambiguous. This CDR3 has 15 amino acids. The V end lost 0 bases, the J end lost 0 bases, and 6 bases lay between the germline ends. Germline lookup yields CDR1 LNHNV and CDR2 YYDKDF (reference sequence). This CDR3 reads CATSRELFSYNEQFF. The CDR3 nucleotides are TGTGCCACCAGCAGAGAACTGTTCTCCTACAATGAGCAGTTCTTC.

The chain joins TRBV5-4 to TRBJ2-7; perhaps TRBD2 as D (6 bases). This CDR3 contains 13 residues. The V gene lost 1 base and the J gene lost 5 bases, with 10 bases spanning the gap. Germline V gene sequence: CDR1 SGHNT, CDR2 YYREEE (reference sequence). The CDR3 sequence is CASSLTSFDEQYF. As DNA, the CDR3 is TGTGCCAGCAGCTTGACTAGCTTCGACGAGCAGTACTTC.

In this sample, this clone turned up a few times. This sequence joins TRBV29-1 and TRBJ2-5; perhaps TRBD2 as D (5 bases). With 7 bases removed from V and 4 bases from J, the gap between germline ends came to 10 bases. The CDR3 is 11 amino acids. Germline V gene data show CDR1 as SQVTM and CDR2 as ANQGSEA. The CDR3 reads CSGGVRETQYF. In nucleotides, the CDR3 is TGCAGCGGGGGAGTTCGAGAGACCCAGTACTTC.

The chain is built from TRBV6-5 and TRBJ2-2; D is uncertain. The CDR3 is made up of 15 amino acids. Trimming took 4 bases from V and 6 from J, leaving 15 bases between them. Germline CDR1 MNHEY, CDR2 SVGAGI. The DNA of the CDR3 is TGTGCCAGCAGTTCCCCCACTCGGAGTGCCGGGGAGCTGTTTTTT. It yields the protein CASSSPTRSAGELFF.

The chain carries TRBV7-3 and TRBJ2-1, with TRBD1 as a possible D gene (6 bases). The V end was cut by 2 bases, the J end by 2 bases, with 10 bases between. Germline values: CDR1 SGHTA, CDR2 FQGTGA. The CDR3 loop spans 15 amino acids. This CDR3 reads CASSLLGAAYNEQFF. The CDR3 region has the DNA TGTGCCAGCAGCTTATTGGGGGCAGCCTACAATGAGCAGTTCTTC.

V is TRBV19 and J is TRBJ1-2; TRBD1 aligns across 7 bases. With V trimmed by 9 bases and J by 5 bases, 12 bases remained unmatched. This CDR3 has 14 residues. CDR1 is LNHDA and CDR2 is SQIVND in the germline V gene (reference sequence). The DNA for the CDR3 is TGTGCCAGCACCACTCCCGGGACAGAATATGGCTACACCTTC. Protein sequence: CASTTPGTEYGYTF. Supplemented by reference TRBV19 and TRBJ1-2, the full variable domain reads DGGITQSPKYLFRKEGQNVTLSCEQNLNHDAMYWYRQDPGQGLRLIYYSQIVNDFQKGDIAEGYSVSREKKESFPLTVTSAQKNPTAFYLCASTTPGTEYGYTFGSGTRLTVV.

This sequence joins TRBV27 and TRBJ2-7; 10 bases are a match to TRBD2. Looked up from germline, CDR1 is MNHEY and CDR2 is SMNVEV (reference sequence). V was pared by 2 bases and J by 1 base, with 2 bases of the junction left unmatched. There are 15 residues in the CDR3. The CDR3 DNA reads as TGTGCCAGCAGTTTAGAAGCGGGAGGGTCCTACGAGCAGTACTTC. Its protein product is CASSLEAGGSYEQYF.